This record looks at one T cell receptor (beta chain) sequence and its context. This clone appeared a single time. The clone's antigen remains unknown. Nothing much larger sits one base from this clone, and base qualities are not available. The cohort was made up of 666 healthy bone marrow donors. At the time of sampling, all cohort members were nominally healthy, though unrecorded immune exposures were likely present. The donor tested CMV seropositive and was one of the 289 seropositive cohort members. A peripheral blood sample was collected from each donor, and TCR beta sequencing was performed on peripheral blood mononuclear cells. Genomic DNA was extracted from the blood cell samples with the Qiagen DNeasy Blood Extraction Kit. The data are from a study of cytomegalovirus exposure and HLA in healthy donors (dated by TCRdb to 2015 to 2018). The study in broad terms: According to an earlier analysis of 550 to 700 of the donors, about 179 million T cells yielded 95 million to 140 million unique TCR beta sequences and roughly 280 Gb of sequence data. Approximately 310 gigabases of sequencing data and 80 million or so unique TCR sequences were included in an early release covering several hundred HLA-typed donors. Of the roughly 400 genotyped donors, approximately 83% fell in the genetic ancestry cluster associated with self-reported Caucasian donors. The study was designed to test whether signatures of past pathogen exposure could be identified by cataloging public T cell receptors. The study used immunosequencing to profile the T cell repertoires of under 700 subjects and linked those repertoires to cytomegalovirus serostatus. In addition to the first cohort of 666 subjects, a separate validation cohort of about 120 different subjects was used. To predict cytomegalovirus infection status, the study combined high-throughput TCR immunosequencing, statistical association of individual TCRs with disease status, and machine learning. In a later analysis, previously published TCR beta repertoires from 666 donors were re-analyzed and high-resolution HLA genotyping was added so that TCR occurrence patterns could be studied. In the later analysis, no new phenotypic data were used to find candidate immune exposures; instead, reliance was placed on TCR beta sequences and their occurrence across donors. An earlier analysis of roughly 600 of the donors used high-throughput TCR beta sequencing to judge whether each TCR beta V gene segment behaved as functional or pseudogenic. Alongside the repertoire data, information on donor age, sex, ethnicity and CMV serostatus was compiled. In a later genetic analysis, genome-wide SNP genotypes for about 65% of the 666 donors were used, and that subset was treated as a discovery cohort. All discovery cohort repertoires had been generated using a single sequencing platform. Class I and class II HLA loci were covered by the typing at four-digit resolution. The number of donors typed differed by locus, with roughly 629-640 for A, B, C, DRB1 and DQB1, more than 500 for DQA1, 606 for DPA1, and 472 for DPB1. Four to six DR-DQ haplotypes were handled as single units for association and clustering, since linkage in the cohort was strong. On average, roughly 240,000 unique TCR beta nucleotide sequences were sequenced per donor among some 430 genotyped donors of the cohort, with about 19% of those sequences being non-productive. The research as a whole found: The authors suggested that the approach could potentially be extended to other disease states and immunological phenotypes. Sequencing depth was assumed to be roughly uniform across donors in the presence/absence analyses, though that assumption may not hold. A cluster of highly shared sequence variants was judged likely to represent a technical artifact of the sequencing pipeline. Immune exposure information for the cohort was limited to CMV serostatus. Because counts were too low, some 17 rarely observed V segments, including chromosome 9 orphons, were left out of the earlier analysis of a few hundred of the donors. Several of the top co-occurrence clusters appeared to be linked to parvovirus B19, influenza, CMV and Epstein-Barr virus, according to a later analysis. Because HLA typing was unavailable for some donors at each locus, only the typed subset was used in association tests. A total of fewer than 200 TCR beta chains were listed by the study as associated with cytomegalovirus. A few of the identified cytomegalovirus-associated TCR beta chains were confirmed in vitro to be specific for cytomegalovirus antigens. A later genetic analysis reported fewer N-insertions in productive TCRs among donors in an Asian-associated ancestry cluster than the approximately 670-donor mean. At a false discovery rate of 0.05, a later analysis linked about 16,000 TCR beta sequences to specific HLA alleles. Most CMV-associated TCR beta chains appeared to be HLA-restricted in a later analysis, and the HLA associations seemed to be driven largely by CMV exposure. Some IMGT-functional V segments, including TRBV6-2 and TRBV6-3, could not be told apart with the 87-base-pair reads, so those segments were excluded. In an earlier analysis of fewer than 750 of the donors, most TCR beta V segments were observed in productive rearrangements about 90% or about 30% of the time, broadly matching IMGT annotations. The cohort was sequenced for TCR beta chains only, and without alpha or paired-chain data the features that could be detected were limited. A further reported finding was that TCR beta sequences accurately predicted the HLA-A and HLA-B alleles for most subjects in the first cohort. Compared with equally common non-associated chains, HLA-associated TCR beta chains in a later analysis were more clonally expanded and had lower generation probabilities. Linkage disequilibrium might explain the correlated functional status among segregating V segments, but an unknown experimental factor could not be ruled out. Across donors, most TCR sequences were observed very rarely, whereas some public TCRs were present in many individuals. In a later analysis, TCR association rates were found to vary across HLA loci, with the most associated TCRs seen for DRB1 alleles and the fewest for HLA-C alleles. In both the original and validation cohorts, the classifier was reported to diagnose cytomegalovirus status with high specificity and sensitivity. Assigning TCR associations to individual alleles was difficult when HLA alleles, especially DR and DQ, strongly co-occurred. A later genetic analysis associated a missense DCLRE1C variant with V-gene and J-gene trimming of TCR beta chains, and an independent cohort replicated the association.

The CDR3, from cysteine to phenylalanine, totals 16 residues. The kept DNA is CDR3 alone, 48 bases in frame from the first base. CDR1 and CDR2, per the germline V gene, are SGHTA and FQGNSA. V loses 0 bases at its end and J loses 2 bases; junction bases beyond the gene matches: 4. The library came from the immunoSEQ multiplex PCR assay. A mixture of 60 forward primers for TCR Vbeta segments and 13 reverse primers for TCR Jbeta segments was used in the multiplex PCR. The CDR3 region of rearranged TCR beta genes was amplified from genomic DNA by a multiplex PCR assay. The Illumina HiSeq System was used to sequence the amplified TCR beta libraries as 87-base-pair reads. Regarding the original processing steps: A later analysis tallied 75 million to 95 million unique TCR beta chains across the 640 or so repertoires, and about 10 million of those chains were shared by two or more donors. A nearest-neighbor algorithm error-corrected the raw reads and collapsed the reads into unique sequences, merging closely related sequences to remove PCR and sequencing errors. To assign V, D and J gene segments, CDR3 sequences were aligned to IMGT reference sequences. For a sequence to be retained, a match of at least six nucleotides to both a V gene segment and a J gene segment was required. A rearrangement was called productive if the CDR3 had no stop codons and remained in frame with V and J, and every other rearrangement was called non-productive. Following IMGT convention, CDR3 was defined as the stretch from the second conserved V-encoded cysteine up to the conserved J-encoded phenylalanine. Sequences without an unambiguous match to a single V gene segment were excluded from the earlier analysis of a few hundred of the donors. An earlier analysis of 450 to 650 of the donors called V segments functional above 56.7% productive rearrangements and segregating when the between-donor standard deviation exceeded 5%. A statistical classification framework was built to diagnose cytomegalovirus status from the catalog of TCR beta chain sequences. In a later analysis, V and J genes were assigned by comparing TCR nucleotide sequences against IMGT/GENE-DB human TR gene sequences. A later analysis assigned CDR3 sequences and most-parsimonious VDJ recombination scenarios with the TCRdist pipeline. In a later analysis, each TCR beta chain was defined by its CDR3 amino acid sequence together with its V-gene family, and reads lacking a unique V-gene family were excluded. As a way to deal with suspected cross-contamination and a sequencing artifact, a later analysis dropped 450 to 600 nucleotide sequences that were highly shared and had low generation probability. For each public chain, a later analysis derived a clonal expansion index from normalized ranks of inferred template counts within each repertoire. A later analysis computed generation probabilities with a VDJ recombination model fitted to out-of-frame rearrangements, and checked the results against IGoR. In a later analysis, hypergeometric tests were used to score TCR-TCR, TCR-HLA and TCR-CMV co-occurrence, with a repertoire-size bias correction applied to TCR pairs. False discovery rates were estimated in a later analysis by permuting HLA or CMV assignments 20 times. In a later analysis, co-occurring TCRs were grouped with DBSCAN, and TCRdist sequence similarity was added when clustering was performed within HLA-allele-positive subsets. Repertoires with fewer than 30,000 or more than 120,000 public chains were left out of co-occurrence clustering, as were several repertoires with anomalous nucleotide sharing. In TCRdb, the immuneACCESS table is reduced to in-frame sequences with V and J assigned. These tables do not hold every clone; where another copy was compared, an unresolved V gene accounts for under half, and the others remain unexplained. The V and J calls and the clone size are those of that table, but D and trimming were determined from the DNA. This sample lists fewer than 250,000 clones; roughly 87% were detected once. 5.5% to 7.5% of the sample goes to the ten largest clones.

Recombination linked TRBV7-2 to TRBJ2-3, with TRBD1 matching 8 junction bases. The sequenced material came from PBMCs. This receptor was identified in a man aged 35-49 years in good health and CMV-seropositive. Here the CDR3 is given as CASSLAGQAYTDTQYF. DNA sequence: TGTGCCAGCAGCTTAGCGGGACAGGCATACACAGATACGCAGTATTTT.